The present entry profiles one T cell receptor beta chain with its context. The CDR3 is made up of 15 amino acids. V gave up 5 bases and J gave up 6 bases; unmatched junction bases: 6. Germline lookup yields CDR1 LNHNV and CDR2 YYDKDF (reference sequence). Per the study methods: For nucleated cells, counts were estimated from reference gene primer amplification. Using immunoSEQ multiplex PCR, the repertoire was profiled, and TCRdb retains in-frame clones only, with some absent. V and J calls and clone size come straight from that table; D and trimming were deduced from the DNA. The data show fewer than 400,000 clones, around 80% seen once. The data originate from a study of blood T cell repertoires in COVID-19. For the study at large: COVID-19 samples collected from the United States, Italy and Spain covered acute and convalescent phases. PBMCs, B-cell-depleted T cells, or T cells provided the cDNA or gDNA that made up the material.

The rearrangement links TRBV15 to TRBJ2-1; 11 bases map to TRBD2. This clonotype originated in a man younger than 40 with active or convalescent COVID-19. Sequencing input: peripheral blood. CDR3 protein: CATSQGLAGGNEQFF. The CDR3 nucleotides read TGTGCCACCAGCCAGGGCCTAGCGGGGGGCAATGAGCAGTTCTTC.